Below are 31 T cell receptor beta chains sequenced from a single sample in a study of cytomegalovirus exposure and HLA in healthy donors. A multiplex PCR was run with 60 Vbeta primers and 13 Jbeta primers. Sequencing was performed with immunoSEQ multiplex PCR; in TCRdb, only in-frame clones are kept and a portion is missing. The sample carries 90,000 to 120,000 clones, about 77% recorded once. Sequenced: PBMCs. Receptors were obtained from a woman between 45 and 60 years old in good health and CMV-seropositive.

The rearrangement joins TRBV7-8 to TRBJ1-6, with D possibly TRBD1 on 6 matching bases. From germline, CDR1 is SGHVS and CDR2 FQNEAQ. The CDR3 consists of 17 residues. V was pared by 1 base and J by 4 bases, with 14 bases between. CDR3 sequence reads: CASSLVMTGLYNSPLHF. The CDR3 nucleotides are TGTGCCAGCAGCTTAGTAATGACAGGTCTTTATAATTCACCCCTCCACTTT. The complete variable domain, with remaining parts taken from reference TRBV7-8 and TRBJ1-6, reads GAGVSQSPRYKVAKRGQDVALRCDPISGHVSLFWYQQALGQGPEFLTYFQNEAQLDKSGLPSDRFFAERPEGSVSTLKIQRTQQEDSAVYLCASSLVMTGLYNSPLHFGNGTRLTVT.

V usage is TRBV6-5 and J usage is TRBJ1-2, with D unclear. The V gene's germline CDR1 is MNHEY and CDR2 SVGAGI. V was clipped by 6 bases and J by 4 bases, with 9 bases between them. The CDR3 contains 12 residues. The CDR3 sequence is CASSANSYGYTF. The CDR3 bases are TGTGCCAGCAGCGCCAACTCCTATGGCTACACCTTC.

This clone has only a few counts. The V call is TRBV5-1, the J call TRBJ2-3; D is uncertain. The V end was cut by 4 bases, the J end by 0 bases, with 12 bases between. Germline CDR1 and CDR2: SGHRS and YFSETQ. The CDR3 spans 15 residues. This CDR3 reads CASSPSNPSTDTQYF. DNA of the CDR3: TGCGCCAGCAGCCCGAGTAACCCTAGCACAGATACGCAGTATTTT.

V is TRBV18 and J is TRBJ2-4; no clear D. CDR1 and CDR2 from the germline V gene are KGHSH and LQKENI. V was shortened by 1 base and J by 7 bases, with 11 bases between the two germline ends. The CDR3 runs 14 residues. The CDR3 sequence is CASSPLAEPNIQYF. CDR3 sequence (DNA): TGTGCCAGCTCACCACTCGCGGAGCCGAACATTCAGTACTTC.

This chain links TRBV6-6 with TRBJ1-6; D is possibly TRBD1 (5 bases). V lost 5 bases and J 7 bases, leaving 12 bases between the germline ends. Germline assignment: CDR1 MNHNY and CDR2 SVGAGI (reference sequence). The CDR3 consists of 14 residues. The CDR3 DNA reads TGTGCCAGCAGTCCATCCCGACAGAATTCACCCCTCCACTTT. The encoded protein is CASSPSRQNSPLHF.

This clone was observed once. V and J are TRBV2 and TRBJ2-7, with D tentatively TRBD2 (6 bases). Germline V lookup: CDR1 SNHLY, CDR2 FYNNEI. CDR3 length: 14 residues. V lost 8 bases and J 6 bases, leaving 20 bases between the germline ends. CDR3 bases: TGTGCCAGCCCTCCCGCAGGGCGGGGAGGCGAGCAGTACTTC. Translated: CASPPAGRGGEQYF.

The table lists this clone with many counts. V usage is TRBV14 and J usage is TRBJ2-7, with D unresolved. CDR1 is SGHDN, CDR2 FVKESK, per germline. The CDR3 runs to 15 residues. V was cut by 0 bases and J by 6 bases, with 15 bases left in between. The chain's CDR3 is CASSQEGATRGEQYF. The CDR3 nucleotides read TGTGCCAGCAGCCAAGAAGGAGCGACCCGTGGCGAGCAGTACTTC.

Details on this clone: At one boundary the junction diverges from the germline segment, which might be a read error. V and J are TRBV7-7 and TRBJ2-7, with D tentatively TRBD1 (5 bases). This CDR3 comprises 19 residues. Germline CDR1 SSHAT, CDR2 FNYEAQ (reference sequence). Written as DNA, the CDR3 is TGTGCTAGCAGCTCGATGCAGGGTTTCGCGAGATCAAACTTCTACGAGCAGTACTTC. It specifies CASSSMQGFARSNFYEQYF.

The gene calls are TRBV12-5 and TRBJ1-1; D not certain. The CDR3 totals 13 residues. Germline V gene sequence: CDR1 LGHNT, CDR2 FRNRAP. V was clipped by 7 bases and J by 1 base, with 10 bases between them. This chain's CDR3 is CASALGGNTEAFF. In DNA form, the CDR3 reads TGTGCTAGTGCTCTAGGCGGGAACACTGAAGCTTTCTTT.

This chain uses TRBV2 with TRBJ1-6, with a weak D call TRBD1 (5 bases). CDR3 size: 16 residues. V lost 8 bases and J 10 bases, leaving 24 bases between the germline ends. Germline V gene data show CDR1 as SNHLY and CDR2 as FYNNEI. The CDR3 region is CASRGGDYLSSSPLHF. The CDR3 DNA reads TGTGCCAGCCGGGGGGGGGATTATTTATCCAGCTCACCCCTCCACTTT. Together with reference TRBV2 and TRBJ1-6, the CDR3 gives the full variable domain: EPEVTQTPSHQVTQMGQEVILRCVPISNHLYFYWYRQILGQKVEFLVSFYNNEISEKSEIFDDQFSVERPDGSNFTLKIRSTKLEDSAMYFCASRGGDYLSSSPLHFGNGTRLTVT.

The rearrangement uses TRBV15 and TRBJ2-3; 9 positions agree with TRBD2. The germline V gene encodes CDR1 LNHNV and CDR2 YYDKDF (reference sequence). The CDR3 loop spans 17 amino acids. Losses at the gene ends were 0 bases for V and 4 bases for J; bases not matched to a gene: 8. The CDR3, as DNA: TGTGCCACCAGCAGAGATGAGGCGGGAGGGCCCTCAGATACGCAGTATTTT. It encodes CATSRDEAGGPSDTQYF. The whole variable domain, remainder taken from reference TRBV15 and TRBJ2-3, is DAMVIQNPRYQVTQFGKPVTLSCSQTLNHNVMYWYQQKSSQAPKLLFHYYDKDFNNEADTPDNFQSRRPNTSFCFLDIRSPGLGDTAMYLCATSRDEAGGPSDTQYFGPGTRLTVL.

CDR3: CSVGGYTANQPQHF. The DNA of the CDR3 is TGCAGCGTTGGAGGGTACACGGCGAATCAGCCCCAGCATTTT. V is TRBV29-1 and J is TRBJ1-5; D remains ambiguous. V was pared by 4 bases and J by 4 bases, with 14 bases between. This CDR3 has 14 residues. Germline V gene data show CDR1 as SQVTM and CDR2 as ANQGSEA.

The chain recombines TRBV6-6 with TRBJ2-5, with D possibly being TRBD1 (5 bases). Germline V gives CDR1 MNHNY, CDR2 SVGAGI (reference sequence). Trimming left V 3 bases short and J 3 bases short, with 11 bases between. This CDR3 comprises 14 residues. The chain's CDR3 is CASSYTGREETQYF. The CDR3, as DNA: TGTGCCAGCAGTTATACAGGAAGAGAAGAGACCCAGTACTTC.

The rearrangement uses TRBV2 and TRBJ2-3, with 10 bases matching TRBD2. Losses at the gene ends were 5 bases for V and 0 bases for J; bases not matched to a gene: 5. Germline loops: CDR1 SNHLY, CDR2 FYNNEI. CDR3 length: 16 amino acids. The CDR3 region is CASSTGLADSTDTQYF. CDR3 in DNA: TGTGCCAGCAGTACCGGACTAGCGGATAGCACAGATACGCAGTATTTT.

The chain is built from TRBV7-8 and TRBJ1-4; TRBD1 matches at 11 bases. Trimming cost V 6 bases and J 10 bases; bases outside gene matches: 7. The CDR3 has 14 residues. Per the germline V gene, CDR1 is SGHVS and CDR2 is FQNEAQ. The CDR3 DNA sequence: TGTGCCAGCAGGGGGACAGGGGGGTTCGGAAAACTGTTTTTT. Its translation is CASRGTGGFGKLFF.

The J gene is TRBJ2-7, the V gene TRBV6-5; possible D gene TRBD2, 5 bases. The CDR3 is made up of 13 amino acids. The germline gives CDR1 MNHEY, CDR2 SVGAGI. V dropped 6 bases and J dropped 2 bases, with 11 bases sitting between them. DNA of the CDR3: TGTGCCAGCAGACCGGACTTAACCTACGAGCAGTACTTC. It is translated as CASRPDLTYEQYF.

J is TRBJ2-2 and V is TRBV27; TRBD1 might be the D (6 bases). V was pared by 5 bases and J by 7 bases, with 11 bases between. The CDR3 consists of 13 residues. Germline V lookup: CDR1 MNHEY, CDR2 SMNVEV (reference sequence). CDR3 amino acids: CASSLQGIGELFF. Written as DNA, the CDR3 is TGTGCCAGCAGTCTACAGGGAATCGGGGAGCTGTTTTTT.

The V call is TRBV11-2, the J call TRBJ2-1; 8 bases align to TRBD1. Germline lookup yields CDR1 SGHAT and CDR2 FQNNGV. The CDR3 covers 10 residues. This CDR3 is CQGAYNEQFF. The CDR3, as DNA: TGTCAGGGGGCTTACAATGAGCAGTTCTTC.

The chain recombines TRBV4-1 with TRBJ1-1; D call uncertain. CDR1 and CDR2 (germline): MGHRA, YSYEKL. V lost 0 bases and J lost 7, with 6 bases in between. This CDR3 region has 12 residues. The chain's CDR3 is CASSQDQFEAFF. DNA of the CDR3: TGCGCCAGCAGCCAAGATCAGTTTGAAGCTTTCTTT.

This chain connects TRBV5-4 to TRBJ1-1; 10 bases are a match to TRBD1. V dropped 7 bases and J dropped 5; count of bases not matched to a gene: 11. The germline CDR1 and CDR2 sequences are SGHNT and YYREEE (reference sequence). The CDR3 consists of 15 residues. CDR3 in amino acids: CASFPGDRGGTEAFF. In DNA, the CDR3 is TGTGCCAGCTTCCCAGGGGACAGGGGAGGTACTGAAGCTTTCTTT.

The rearrangement uses TRBV7-9 and TRBJ2-2; no clear D. Germline assignment: CDR1 SEHNR and CDR2 FQNEAQ (reference sequence). The CDR3 has 10 amino acids. V was trimmed by 8 bases and J by 5 bases, leaving 3 bases between them. This CDR3 reads CASLTGELFF. DNA of the CDR3: TGTGCCAGCCTTACCGGGGAGCTGTTTTTT.

The J gene is TRBJ1-2, the V gene TRBV2, with a weak D call TRBD1 (6 bases). Germline V CDR1 and CDR2: SNHLY, FYNNEI. The V end lost 6 bases, the J end lost 6 bases, and 23 bases lay between the germline ends. CDR3 length: 16 residues. The DNA of the CDR3 is TGTGCCAGCAGCGCAGAACAGGGAATAGTAGGTCATGGCTACACCTTC. Translated: CASSAEQGIVGHGYTF.

This rearrangement joins TRBV11-3 to TRBJ2-1, with 12 bases aligning to TRBD2. Unmatched junction bases numbered 2, after V lost 4 bases and J lost 4 bases. Germline V CDR1 and CDR2: SGHNT, YENEEA. CDR3 length: 15 residues. The CDR3 DNA reads as TGTGCCAGCAGCTCACTAGCGGGAGGTTACAATGAGCAGTTCTTC. This encodes CASSSLAGGYNEQFF.

The chain combines TRBV29-1 with TRBJ2-6; D remains ambiguous. CDR1 is SQVTM, CDR2 ANQGSEA, per germline. CDR3 length: 13 amino acids. Trimming stripped 1 base from V and 6 bases from J, with 7 bases between. CDR3 nucleotide sequence: TGCAGCGTTGAAGCCGAGGAGGCCAACGTCCTGACTTTC. This codes for CSVEAEEANVLTF. Full variable domain (rest looked up from reference TRBV29-1 and TRBJ2-6): SAVISQKPSRDICQRGTSLTIQCQVDSQVTMMFWYRQQPGQSLTLIATANQGSEATYESGFVIDKFPISRPNLTFSTLTVSNMSPEDSSIYLCSVEAEEANVLTFGAGSRLTVL.

This clone was counted only a few times. V and J are TRBV6-6 and TRBJ1-1; 8 nucleotides match TRBD1. There are 11 residues in the CDR3. The germline gives CDR1 MNHNY, CDR2 SVGAGI (reference sequence). J was trimmed by 7 bases and V by 6 bases; bases with no gene match: 1. CDR3 in DNA: TGTGCCAGCAGAACAGGGGGTGAAGCTTTCTTT. This translates into CASRTGGEAFF.

The chain's CDR3 is CASSLGRGTPNTGELFF. The CDR3 DNA sequence: TGTGCCAGCAGCTTGGGTCGAGGGACACCGAACACCGGGGAGCTGTTTTTT. V gene TRBV5-4 combines with J gene TRBJ2-2, with D possibly TRBD1 on 6 matching bases. Germline V lookup: CDR1 SGHNT, CDR2 YYREEE (reference sequence). This CDR3 region has 17 residues. The V end lost 0 bases, the J end lost 0 bases, and 12 bases lay between the germline ends.

The V and J genes are TRBV4-1 and TRBJ1-5; TRBD1 might be the D (6 bases). V lost 1 base and J 4 bases, leaving 8 bases between the germline ends. CDR3 length equals 14 residues. Germline assignment: CDR1 MGHRA and CDR2 YSYEKL. This chain's CDR3 is CASSQADRNQPQHF. DNA for the CDR3: TGCGCCAGCAGCCAAGCTGACAGGAATCAGCCCCAGCATTTT.

This chain joins TRBV18 and TRBJ2-7; a weak D match, TRBD1 (6 bases). V lost 2 bases and J lost 3, with 14 bases in between. This CDR3 comprises 15 residues. Germline assignment: CDR1 KGHSH and CDR2 LQKENI. In nucleotides, the CDR3 is TGTGCCAGCTCACCAGTGGACAGAGGGGTCTACGAGCAGTACTTC. Protein product: CASSPVDRGVYEQYF.

V and J are TRBV5-1 and TRBJ2-7, with D possibly matching TRBD1 (5 bases). The germline V gene has CDR1 SGHRS and CDR2 YFSETQ. The length of the CDR3 is 15 residues. V was cut by 1 base and J by 6 bases, with 17 bases left in between. This chain's CDR3 is CASSLRQGPSREQYF. In DNA form, the CDR3 reads TGCGCCAGCAGCTTGAGGCAGGGCCCGAGTCGCGAGCAGTACTTC. Full variable domain (rest looked up from reference TRBV5-1 and TRBJ2-7): KAGVTQTPRYLIKTRGQQVTLSCSPISGHRSVSWYQQTPGQGLQFLFEYFSETQRNKGNFPGRFSGRQFSNSRSEMNVSTLELGDSALYLCASSLRQGPSREQYFGPGTRLTVT.

With regard to this clone: Germline and junction disagree at one end, which may indicate a read error. The CDR3 DNA sequence: TGTTCCAGCAGCCCAACGACAGAAGCCTACGAGCAGTACTTC. Its translation: CSSSPTTEAYEQYF. The V and J genes are TRBV7-9 and TRBJ2-7; possible D gene TRBD1, 5 bases. The V gene's germline CDR1 is SEHNR and CDR2 FQNEAQ (reference sequence). The CDR3 length is 14 residues.

The chain combines TRBV19 with TRBJ1-1; the D is unclear. CDR1 and CDR2 from the germline V gene are LNHDA and SQIVND (reference sequence). CDR3 length: 13 amino acids. Trimming pared 5 bases from V and 3 bases from J, leaving 10 bases between. The DNA for the CDR3 is TGTGCCAGTAGTTCTGGCCTGGACACTGAAGCTTTCTTT. Its translation is CASSSGLDTEAFF.